This TCR beta chain was identified during a study of blood T cell repertoires in COVID-19. Measured with immunoSEQ multiplex PCR; TCRdb has only the in-frame clones, and not every one. This sample has roughly 160,000 clones, with approximately 84% found just once. Seattle cases were enrolled at active infection and followed longitudinally. CDR1 is WNHNN, CDR2 SYGVQD, per germline (reference sequence). The V gene lost 7 bases and the J gene lost 6 bases, with 9 bases spanning the gap. This CDR3 is built from 11 residues. Sequenced material: peripheral blood. The chain combines TRBV10-1 with TRBJ1-2; tentative D call: TRBD1 (5 bases). This sequence was found in an elderly woman with COVID-19, enrolled during active disease. In DNA form, the CDR3 reads TGCGCCAGCAACAGGACCCATGGCTACACCTTC. Translation gives CASNRTHGYTF.